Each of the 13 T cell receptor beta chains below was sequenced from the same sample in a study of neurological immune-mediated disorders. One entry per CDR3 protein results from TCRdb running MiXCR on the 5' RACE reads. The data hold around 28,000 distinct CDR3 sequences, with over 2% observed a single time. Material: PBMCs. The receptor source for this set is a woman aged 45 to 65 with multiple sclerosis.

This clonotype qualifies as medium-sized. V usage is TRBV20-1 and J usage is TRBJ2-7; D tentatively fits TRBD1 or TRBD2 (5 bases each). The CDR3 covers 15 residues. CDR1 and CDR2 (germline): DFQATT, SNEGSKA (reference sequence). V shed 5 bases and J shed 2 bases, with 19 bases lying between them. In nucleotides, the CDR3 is TGCAGTGCTCATTACCCGGGACGCAGTACCTACGAGCAGTACTTC. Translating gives CSAHYPGRSTYEQYF.

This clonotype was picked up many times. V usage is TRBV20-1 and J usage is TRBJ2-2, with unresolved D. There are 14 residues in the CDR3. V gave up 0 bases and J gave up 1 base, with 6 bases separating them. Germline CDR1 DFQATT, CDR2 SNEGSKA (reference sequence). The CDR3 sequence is CSARDGVNTGELFF. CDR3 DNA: TGCAGTGCTAGAGATGGGGTGAACACCGGGGAGCTGTTTTTT.

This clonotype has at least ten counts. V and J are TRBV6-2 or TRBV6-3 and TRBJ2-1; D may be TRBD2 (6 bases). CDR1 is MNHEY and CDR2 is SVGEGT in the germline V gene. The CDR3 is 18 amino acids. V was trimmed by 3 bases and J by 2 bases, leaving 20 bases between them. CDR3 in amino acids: CASSYDRGLGGAYNEQFF. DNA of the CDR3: TGTGCCAGCAGTTATGATCGAGGACTGGGCGGGGCCTACAATGAGCAGTTCTTC.

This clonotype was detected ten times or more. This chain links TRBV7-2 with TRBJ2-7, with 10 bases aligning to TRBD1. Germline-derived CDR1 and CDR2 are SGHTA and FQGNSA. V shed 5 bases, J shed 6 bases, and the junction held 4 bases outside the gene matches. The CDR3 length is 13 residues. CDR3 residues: CASSQTGGSEQYF. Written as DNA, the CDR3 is TGTGCCAGCAGCCAGACAGGGGGCAGCGAGCAGTACTTC. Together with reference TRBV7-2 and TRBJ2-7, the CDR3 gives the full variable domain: GAGVSQSPSNKVTEKGKDVELRCDPISGHTALYWYRQSLGQGLEFLIYFQGNSAPDKSGLPSDRFSAERTGGSVSTLTIQRTQQEDSAVYLCASSQTGGSEQYFGPGTRLTVT.

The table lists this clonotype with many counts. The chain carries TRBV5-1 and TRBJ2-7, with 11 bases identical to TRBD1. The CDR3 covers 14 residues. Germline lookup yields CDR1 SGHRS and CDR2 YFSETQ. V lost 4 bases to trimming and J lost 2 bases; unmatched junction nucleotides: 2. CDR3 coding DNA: TGCGCCAGCAGCACGGGACAGGGGGCCTACGAGCAGTACTTC. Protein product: CASSTGQGAYEQYF.

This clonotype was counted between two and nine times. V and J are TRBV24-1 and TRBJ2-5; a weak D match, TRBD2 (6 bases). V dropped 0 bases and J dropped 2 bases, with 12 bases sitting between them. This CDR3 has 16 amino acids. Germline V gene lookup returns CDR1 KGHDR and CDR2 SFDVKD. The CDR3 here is CATSDLLFGGQETQYF. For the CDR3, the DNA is TGTGCCACCAGTGATTTGTTATTCGGGGGACAAGAGACCCAGTACTTC.

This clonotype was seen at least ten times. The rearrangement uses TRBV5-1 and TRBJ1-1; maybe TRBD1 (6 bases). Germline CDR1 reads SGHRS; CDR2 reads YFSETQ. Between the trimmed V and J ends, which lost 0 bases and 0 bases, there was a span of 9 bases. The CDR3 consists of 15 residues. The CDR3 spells CASSLDRALNTEAFF. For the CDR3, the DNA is TGCGCCAGCAGCTTGGACAGGGCCCTGAACACTGAAGCTTTCTTT.

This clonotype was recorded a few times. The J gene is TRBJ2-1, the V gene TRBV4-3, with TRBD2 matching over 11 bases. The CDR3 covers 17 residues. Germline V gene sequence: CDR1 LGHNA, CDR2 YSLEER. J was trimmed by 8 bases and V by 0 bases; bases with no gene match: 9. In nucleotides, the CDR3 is TGCGCCAGCAGCCAAGATAAACGACTAGCGGGACTTCATGAGCAGTTCTTC. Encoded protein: CASSQDKRLAGLHEQFF.

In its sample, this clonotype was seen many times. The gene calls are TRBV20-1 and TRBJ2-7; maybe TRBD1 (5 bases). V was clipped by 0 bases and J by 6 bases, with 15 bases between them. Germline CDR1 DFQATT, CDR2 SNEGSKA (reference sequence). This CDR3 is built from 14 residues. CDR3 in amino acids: CSARDYQGLSEQYF. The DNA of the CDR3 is TGCAGTGCTAGAGATTATCAGGGTCTAAGCGAGCAGTACTTC.

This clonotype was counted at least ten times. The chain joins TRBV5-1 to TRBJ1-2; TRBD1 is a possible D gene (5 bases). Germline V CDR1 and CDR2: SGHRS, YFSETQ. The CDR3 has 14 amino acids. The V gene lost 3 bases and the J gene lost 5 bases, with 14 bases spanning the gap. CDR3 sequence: CASSSQGAGYGYTF. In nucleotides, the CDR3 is TGCGCCAGCAGCTCTCAAGGGGCTGGGTATGGCTACACCTTC.

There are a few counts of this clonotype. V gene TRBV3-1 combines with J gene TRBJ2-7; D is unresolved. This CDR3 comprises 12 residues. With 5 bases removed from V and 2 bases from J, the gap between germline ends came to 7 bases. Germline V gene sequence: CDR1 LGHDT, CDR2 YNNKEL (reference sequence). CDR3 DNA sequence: TGTGCCAGCAGCAGGTTACCCTACGAGCAGTACTTC. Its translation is CASSRLPYEQYF.

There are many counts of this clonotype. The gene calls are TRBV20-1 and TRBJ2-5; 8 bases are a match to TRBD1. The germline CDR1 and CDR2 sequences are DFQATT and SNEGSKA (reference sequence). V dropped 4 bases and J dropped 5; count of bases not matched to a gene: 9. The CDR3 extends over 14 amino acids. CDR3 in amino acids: CSATGQGAMETQYF. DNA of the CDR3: TGCAGTGCTACAGGACAGGGAGCAATGGAGACCCAGTACTTC.

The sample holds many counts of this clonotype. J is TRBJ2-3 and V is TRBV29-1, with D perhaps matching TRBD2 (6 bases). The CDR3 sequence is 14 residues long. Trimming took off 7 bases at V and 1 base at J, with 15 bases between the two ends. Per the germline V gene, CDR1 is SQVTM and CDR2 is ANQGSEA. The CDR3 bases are TGCAGCGCGAGAGCCCTAGCGCGCACAGATACGCAGTATTTT. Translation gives CSARALARTDTQYF.